This T cell receptor beta chain came from a study of neurological immune-mediated disorders. In its sample, this clonotype was seen a few times. Its antigen is unknown. The time point is: longitudinal time-point 2. The CDR3 runs 15 residues. Deletions cut 10 bases from V and 2 bases from J, with 19 bases between. Whole-study findings and limits: With the multiple sclerosis repertoire cluster, neither clinical nor MRI features showed any association. Among 34 multiple sclerosis patients, 18 had repertoires that phylogenetic grouping placed in one related-CDR3 cluster, a possible signature.

Synthesis of cDNA was accomplished via 5'RACE employing 10-nucleotide random UMIs. TCRdb reanalysed the 5' RACE reads using MiXCR and keeps one entry per CDR3 protein. This table has about 80,000 distinct CDR3 sequences, 5.8% appearing once. The rearrangement joins TRBV12-3 or TRBV12-4 to TRBJ2-3; TRBD2 might be the D (5 bases). This TCR derives from a woman aged 55-70 years with multiple sclerosis. The sample taken for sequencing was PBMCs. CDR3 region: CATTAGVLNTDTQYF. CDR3 nucleotides: TGTGCCACCACTGCCGGGGTACTGAACACAGATACGCAGTATTTT.